The 3 T cell receptor beta chains listed next were all sequenced from one sample in a study of immune evolution from preneoplasia to lung adenocarcinoma. Produced via immunoSEQ multiplex PCR; TCRdb's table is partial and in-frame only. The sample records approximately 4,500 clones, under 85% being singletons. The sample was FFPE lung adenocarcinoma in situ tissue. Source of these receptors: a person aged 55-85 years with lung adenocarcinoma.

The chain links TRBV29-1 to TRBJ1-1; D possibly corresponds to TRBD1 (5 bases). The CDR3 covers 13 residues. V was shortened by 7 bases and J by 8 bases, with 20 bases between the two germline ends. The germline V gene encodes CDR1 SQVTM and CDR2 ANQGSEA. DNA for the CDR3: TGCAGCGCCCACTTCGGACCTTCAGGGGAAGCTTTCTTT. Residues: CSAHFGPSGEAFF. Filled out from reference TRBV29-1 and TRBJ1-1, the complete variable domain reads SAVISQKPSRDICQRGTSLTIQCQVDSQVTMMFWYRQQPGQSLTLIATANQGSEATYESGFVIDKFPISRPNLTFSTLTVSNMSPEDSSIYLCSAHFGPSGEAFFGQGTRLTVV.

The gene calls are TRBV5-5 and TRBJ1-2; D possibly corresponds to TRBD1 (6 bases). Trimming left V 4 bases short and J 0 bases short, with 13 bases between. Germline assignment: CDR1 SGHKS and CDR2 YYEKEE (reference sequence). CDR3 size: 15 residues. In DNA, the CDR3 is TGTGCCAGCAGCGGGGGCAGTGTTACTAACTATGGCTACACCTTC. Translating it yields CASSGGSVTNYGYTF.

The chain carries TRBV6-1 and TRBJ1-5; possible D gene TRBD1, 6 bases. Trimming removed 6 bases at V and 6 bases at J, with 12 bases between. The CDR3 extends over 13 amino acids. Germline V gene data show CDR1 as MNHNS and CDR2 as SASEGT. The CDR3 DNA reads as TGTGCCAGCAGCCTTCCAGGGGTTCAGCCCCAGCATTTT. Amino acids: CASSLPGVQPQHF.